A single sample gave rise to the 18 T cell receptor beta chains below, sequenced in a study of blood T cell repertoires in COVID-19. Repertoires were generated with immunoSEQ multiplex PCR, while TCRdb's copy carries only in-frame clones and drops some. Here the sample spans 50,000 or so clones, approximately 88% being singletons. Material: peripheral blood. All receptors come from a man aged 65-85 years with acute or convalescent COVID-19.

The V and J genes are TRBV5-6 and TRBJ2-5; perhaps TRBD1 as D (5 bases). This CDR3 comprises 14 residues. V shed 3 bases and J shed 3 bases, with 12 bases lying between them. Germline CDR1 and CDR2: SGHDT and YYEEEE. CDR3 sequence reads: CASSSPRVEETQYF. In DNA, the CDR3 is TGTGCCAGCAGCTCTCCCAGGGTAGAAGAGACCCAGTACTTC.

The V call is TRBV7-9, the J call TRBJ1-4; D might be TRBD1 (5 bases). The germline V and J ends were trimmed by 3 bases and 16 bases, with 21 bases remaining between them. This CDR3 has 14 residues. Germline values: CDR1 SEHNR, CDR2 FQNEAQ (reference sequence). The DNA of the CDR3 is TGTGCCAGCAGCTTTCCCCACAGGCCGCTTCGAGCGTTTTTT. Residues: CASSFPHRPLRAFF.

The rearrangement joins TRBV7-6 to TRBJ2-5; no reliable D call. CDR1 is SGHVS, CDR2 FNYEAQ, per germline. V lost 1 base, J lost 4 bases, and 10 bases lay in between. This CDR3 has 14 residues. CDR3 sequence reads: CASSLGGAPETQYF. The CDR3 nucleotides read TGTGCCAGCAGCTTAGGAGGCGCACCAGAGACCCAGTACTTC.

This CDR3 reads CASNRRGSPQYF. For the CDR3, the DNA is TGTGCCAGCAACAGGAGGGGTTCCCCCCAGTACTTC. The rearrangement joins TRBV6-5 to TRBJ2-7, with D tentatively TRBD2 (6 bases). Germline CDR1 MNHEY, CDR2 SVGAGI. This CDR3 comprises 12 residues. Deletions cut 7 bases from V and 10 bases from J, with 17 bases between.

V is TRBV12-3 or TRBV12-4 and J is TRBJ2-3; D not certain. V was shortened by 6 bases and J by 3 bases, with 7 bases between the two germline ends. The CDR3 sequence is 12 residues long. CDR3 DNA: TGTGCCAGCAGACTCCTTACAGATACGCAGTATTTT. It translates to CASRLLTDTQYF.

The J gene is TRBJ1-1, the V gene TRBV5-6; no clear D. In germline, CDR1 is SGHDT, CDR2 YYEEEE. The CDR3 is 13 residues long. Deletions cut 7 bases from V and 1 base from J, with 11 bases between. The CDR3: CASAVPGNTEAFF. DNA for the CDR3: TGTGCCAGCGCGGTGCCGGGGAACACTGAAGCTTTCTTT.

V gene TRBV5-6 combines with J gene TRBJ1-2; 11 positions match TRBD1. J was trimmed by 5 bases and V by 7 bases; bases with no gene match: 13. This CDR3 contains 16 residues. The germline V gene encodes CDR1 SGHDT and CDR2 YYEEEE. The CDR3 is CASRAWDRGESYGYTF. CDR3 nucleotide sequence: TGTGCCAGCCGTGCCTGGGACAGGGGGGAATCTTATGGCTACACCTTC.

This chain links TRBV28 with TRBJ2-5, with 7 bases aligning to TRBD1. Looked up from germline, CDR1 is MDHEN and CDR2 is SYDVKM. J was trimmed by 5 bases and V by 8 bases; bases with no gene match: 20. The CDR3 runs 17 residues. The CDR3 DNA reads TGTGCCAGCTACCCTTCGGGACAGAAACCCCTCAGGGAGACCCAGTACTTC. Translating gives CASYPSGQKPLRETQYF.

This chain connects TRBV30 to TRBJ1-1, with 10 nucleotides matching TRBD1. The V segment lost 3 bases and the J segment 3 bases; nucleotides outside the gene matches: 7. Per germline, CDR1 GTSNPN and CDR2 SVGIG (reference sequence). The CDR3 loop spans 15 amino acids. The CDR3 loop is CAWRYTGTGDTEAFF. CDR3 nucleotide sequence: TGTGCCTGGAGATATACCGGGACAGGGGACACTGAAGCTTTCTTT. The variable domain in full, with the rest retrieved from reference TRBV30 and TRBJ1-1, is SQTIHQWPATLVQPVGSPLSLECTVEGTSNPNLYWYRQAAGRGLQLLFYSVGIGQISSEVPQNLSASRPQDRQFILSSKKLLLSDSGFYLCAWRYTGTGDTEAFFGQGTRLTVV.

The chain is built from TRBV18 and TRBJ1-6; weak D call: TRBD1 (5 bases). The CDR3 spans 14 residues. V lost 2 bases and J lost 7, with 9 bases in between. From germline, CDR1 is KGHSH and CDR2 LQKENI. DNA for the CDR3: TGTGCCAGCTCACCAGTCAGGGAAAATTCACCCCTCCACTTT. This gives the protein CASSPVRENSPLHF.

The gene calls are TRBV6-5 and TRBJ2-6; D gene ambiguous. CDR1 is MNHEY, CDR2 SVGAGI, per germline. The V and J ends lost 6 bases and 1 base respectively, with 7 bases between them. CDR3 length: 14 amino acids. CDR3 sequence: CASSLQSGANVLTF. CDR3 DNA sequence: TGTGCCAGCAGCCTACAGTCTGGGGCCAACGTCCTGACTTTC.

V and J are TRBV7-6 and TRBJ2-1; D not resolved. Between the trimmed V and J ends, which lost 5 bases and 0 bases, there was a span of 14 bases. This CDR3 has 16 amino acids. CDR1 SGHVS and CDR2 FNYEAQ come from the germline V gene. CDR3 bases: TGTGCCAGCAGCCCGAGGTCCGTTCCCTCCTACAATGAGCAGTTCTTC. As protein: CASSPRSVPSYNEQFF.

The gene calls are TRBV6-4 and TRBJ2-2; 8 nucleotides align to TRBD2. The CDR3 length is 18 residues. The V and J ends lost 7 bases and 4 bases, in that order; junction bases with no gene match: 17. Germline CDR1 and CDR2: MRHNA and SNTAGT. The CDR3 sequence: CASKMAGASRGGTGELFF. CDR3 nucleotide sequence: TGTGCCAGCAAAATGGCGGGGGCCTCCCGGGGGGGCACCGGGGAGCTGTTTTTT.

The chain links TRBV6-6 to TRBJ2-5, with 7 bases matching TRBD2. From germline, CDR1 is MNHNY and CDR2 SVGAGI (reference sequence). The junction had 4 bases not matched to a gene; V was cut back by 0 bases and J by 0 bases. The CDR3 loop spans 16 amino acids. The CDR3 bases are TGTGCCAGCAGTTACTCGGGTAGCGGGTACCAAGAGACCCAGTACTTC. This sequence encodes CASSYSGSGYQETQYF.

In regard to this clone: Other DNA sequences in the sample encode the same CDR3. This rearrangement joins TRBV18 to TRBJ2-7; D might be TRBD1 (5 bases). The CDR3 extends over 13 amino acids. The germline gives CDR1 KGHSH, CDR2 LQKENI. The V gene lost 4 bases and the J gene lost 0 bases, with 7 bases spanning the gap. CDR3 region: CASSRQGSYEQYF. The CDR3 DNA sequence: TGTGCCAGCTCACGGCAGGGCTCCTACGAGCAGTACTTC.

The V and J genes are TRBV28 and TRBJ1-3; TRBD1 agrees at 10 bases. V gave up 5 bases and J gave up 0 bases; unmatched junction bases: 1. The CDR3 is made up of 15 amino acids. Looked up from germline, CDR1 is MDHEN and CDR2 is SYDVKM. CDR3 in DNA: TGTGCCAGCAGTAGACAGGGGGCCTCTGGAAACACCATATATTTT. It encodes CASSRQGASGNTIYF. The full variable domain, its missing parts supplied by reference TRBV28 and TRBJ1-3, is DVKVTQSSRYLVKRTGEKVFLECVQDMDHENMFWYRQDPGLGLRLIYFSYDVKMKEKGDIPEGYSVSREKKERFSLILESASTNQTSMYLCASSRQGASGNTIYFGEGSWLTVV.

This clone was detected only a few times. The chain couples TRBV6-1 to TRBJ1-2, with 10 bases identical to TRBD1. Germline-derived CDR1 and CDR2 are MNHNS and SASEGT. The CDR3 is 15 residues long. V gave up 1 base and J gave up 5 bases; unmatched junction bases: 4. DNA of the CDR3: TGTGCCAGCAGTGAAGGGGACAGGGGCAATTATGGCTACACCTTC. This codes for CASSEGDRGNYGYTF.

The rearrangement links TRBV19 to TRBJ2-1; perhaps TRBD2 as D (6 bases). V was trimmed by 3 bases and J by 5 bases, leaving 14 bases between them. The CDR3 has 15 amino acids. In germline, CDR1 is LNHDA, CDR2 SQIVND (reference sequence). The CDR3 nucleotides read TGTGCCAGTAGTATTTTGGGGACTGGCAACAATGAGCAGTTCTTC. Encoded protein: CASSILGTGNNEQFF.